This TCR beta chain was captured by sequencing in a study of shared clonotypes between healthy human individuals. Per germline, CDR1 MNHEY and CDR2 SMNVEV (reference sequence). V gave up 3 bases and J gave up 7 bases, with 7 bases separating them. CDR3 length equals 12 residues. For this clone: The antigen remains unidentified. Other DNA sequences within the sample encode an identical CDR3.

Study observations and caveats: Sequencing depth was expected to affect clonotype sharing among donors.

Only in-frame clones appear in the TCRdb table, and some are missing; sequencing was by immunoSEQ multiplex PCR. The data show approximately 1,000,000 clones, about four fifths seen once. The sequenced sample consisted of memory CD4+ T cells from PBMCs. Indicated subset: CD45RA-negative fraction. The chain is built from TRBV27 and TRBJ1-5; D is unclear. The clonotype was recovered from a man in his late teens or twenties in good health. Some clones in this sample may be carry-over from other donors' samples. This CDR3 is CASSFLGQPQHF. The CDR3 DNA reads TGTGCCAGCAGTTTCCTCGGGCAGCCCCAGCATTTT.